This T cell receptor beta chain is drawn from a study of blood T cell repertoires in COVID-19. On the study more broadly: There were acute and convalescent COVID-19 samples, and they came from the United States, Italy and Spain. Sample material is recorded as cDNA or gDNA derived from T cells, B-cell-depleted T cells, or PBMCs.

There are 12 residues in the CDR3. In germline, CDR1 is LNHDA, CDR2 SQIVND (reference sequence). The V end lost 6 bases, the J end lost 9 bases, and 9 bases lay between the germline ends. Methods used by the authors: Cell counts per sample came from amplifying reference gene primers. The table came from immunoSEQ multiplex PCR; TCRdb's copy has only in-frame clones and leaves some out. V, J and clone size reflect that table, while D and trimming were determined from the DNA. Here the sample spans about 100,000 clones, more than 65% being singletons. The genes are TRBV19 and TRBJ1-6, with D maybe TRBD1 (6 bases). This TCR derives from a woman between 65 and 79 years old with acute or convalescent COVID-19. Sequencing was carried out using peripheral blood. The CDR3, as DNA: TGTGCCAGTAGGGACAGTAGTTCACCCCTCCACTTT. Its translation: CASRDSSSPLHF.